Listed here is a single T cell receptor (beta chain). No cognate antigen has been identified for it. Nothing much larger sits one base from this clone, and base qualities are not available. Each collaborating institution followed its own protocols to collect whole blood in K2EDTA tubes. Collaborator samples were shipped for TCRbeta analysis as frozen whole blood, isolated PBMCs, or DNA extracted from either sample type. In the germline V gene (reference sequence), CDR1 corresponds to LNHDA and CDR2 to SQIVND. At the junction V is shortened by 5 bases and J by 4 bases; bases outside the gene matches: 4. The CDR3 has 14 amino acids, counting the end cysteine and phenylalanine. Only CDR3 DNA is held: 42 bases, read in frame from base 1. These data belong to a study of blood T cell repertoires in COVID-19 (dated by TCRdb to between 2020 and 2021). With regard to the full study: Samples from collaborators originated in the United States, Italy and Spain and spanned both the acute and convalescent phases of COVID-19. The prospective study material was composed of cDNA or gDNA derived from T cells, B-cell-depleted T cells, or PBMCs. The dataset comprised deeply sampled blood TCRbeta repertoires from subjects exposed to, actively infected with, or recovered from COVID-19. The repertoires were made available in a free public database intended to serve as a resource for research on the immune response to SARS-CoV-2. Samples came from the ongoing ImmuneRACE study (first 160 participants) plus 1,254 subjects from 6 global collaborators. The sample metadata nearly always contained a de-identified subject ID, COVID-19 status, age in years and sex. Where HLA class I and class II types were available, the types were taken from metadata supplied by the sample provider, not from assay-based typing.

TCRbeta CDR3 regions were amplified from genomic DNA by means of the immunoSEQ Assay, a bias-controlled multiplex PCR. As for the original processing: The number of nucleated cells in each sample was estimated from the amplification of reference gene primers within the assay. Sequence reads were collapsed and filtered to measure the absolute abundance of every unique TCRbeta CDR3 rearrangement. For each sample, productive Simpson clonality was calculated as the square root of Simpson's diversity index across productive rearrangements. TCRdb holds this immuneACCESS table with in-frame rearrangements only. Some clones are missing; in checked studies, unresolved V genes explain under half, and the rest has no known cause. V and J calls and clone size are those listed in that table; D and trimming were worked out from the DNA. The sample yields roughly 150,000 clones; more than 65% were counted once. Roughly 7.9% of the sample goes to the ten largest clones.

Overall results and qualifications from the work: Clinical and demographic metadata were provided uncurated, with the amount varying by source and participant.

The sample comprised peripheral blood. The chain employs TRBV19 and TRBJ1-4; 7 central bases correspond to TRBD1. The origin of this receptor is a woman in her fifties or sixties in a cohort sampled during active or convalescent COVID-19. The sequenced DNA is TGTGCCAGTAGTCTAGGACAGGATAATGAAAAACTGTTTTTT. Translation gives CASSLGQDNEKLFF.